This T cell receptor (beta chain) was recorded in a study of cytomegalovirus exposure and HLA in healthy donors. Study observations and caveats: Most TCR sequences were seen very rarely across donors, but some public TCRs occurred in many. One variant, a missense change in DCLRE1C, was linked in a later analysis to TCR beta V- and J-gene trimming. The Asian-associated ancestry cluster reportedly had fewer N-insertions than the 666-donor mean in a later analysis. No immune exposure information besides CMV serostatus was available.

With 60 Vbeta and 13 Jbeta primers, the PCR was carried out. Clones were sequenced by immunoSEQ multiplex PCR, and TCRdb holds only the in-frame ones, with some missing. Among roughly 40,000 clones, around 85% were seen once, and the ten largest hold about 2.9%. A remark on this clone: Its antigen is unidentified.

The CDR3 consists of 13 residues. CDR1 is SNHLY, CDR2 FYNNEI, per germline. V lost 8 bases and J lost 8; bases outside the gene matches: 6. The specimen was PBMCs. This chain links TRBV2 with TRBJ1-2; 12 bases map to TRBD1. This TCR came from a man aged 50 to 60 in good health and CMV-seronegative. The CDR3: CASRDRGPGGYTF. CDR3 bases: TGTGCCAGCCGGGACAGGGGGCCCGGGGGCTACACCTTC.